This T cell receptor (beta chain) stems from a study of cytomegalovirus exposure and HLA in healthy donors. Trimming cost V 8 bases and J 3 bases; bases outside gene matches: 6. Per germline, CDR1 SGHTA and CDR2 FQGNSA. CDR3 length: 15 amino acids. Worth noting for this clone: Its antigen is not known.

General observations from the study: In vitro experiments confirmed that a few CMV-associated chains were specific for CMV antigens.

In the PCR, 60 Vbeta and 13 Jbeta primers were used. Using immunoSEQ multiplex PCR, the repertoire was profiled, and TCRdb retains in-frame clones only, with some absent. The sample contains about 160,000 clones, approximately 80% of which appear only once. The J gene is TRBJ2-1, the V gene TRBV7-2; 11 bases are shared with TRBD2. The receptor's source is a man over 45 in good health and CMV-seropositive. Source material: PBMCs. The CDR3, as DNA: TGTGCCAGCCGGAAGACTAGCGGGGACTACAATGAGCAGTTCTTC. Its translation: CASRKTSGDYNEQFF.